Presented here are 25 T cell receptor beta chains from one specimen sequenced in a study of T cells in Graves' hyperthyroidism and ophthalmopathy. TCR beta CDR3 regions were amplified from RNA. HTBI primers drove first-round RT-PCR of the TCR CDR3. TCRdb fed the multiplex PCR reads into MiXCR, producing one record per CDR3 protein. This table holds approximately 400,000 distinct CDR3 sequences, about a sixth found once. Sequences were obtained from blood. These receptors were collected from a woman under 30 with Graves' hyperthyroidism.

The V and J genes are TRBV5-1 and TRBJ2-3; D is possibly TRBD1 (5 bases). This CDR3 has 15 amino acids. The germline V and J ends were trimmed by 0 bases and 0 bases, with 8 bases remaining between them. Germline CDR1 SGHRS, CDR2 YFSETQ. The CDR3 is CASSLERGSTDTQYF. The CDR3 DNA reads as TGCGCCAGCAGCTTGGAAAGGGGTAGCACAGATACGCAGTATTTT.

Worth noting for this clonotype: Since a much larger clone is just one base distant, this may be a read error. This chain uses TRBV20-1 with TRBJ1-2, with TRBD1 matching over 8 bases. This CDR3 is built from 16 residues. Germline-derived CDR1 and CDR2 are DFQATT and SNEGSKA (reference sequence). V was pared by 1 base and J by 3 bases, with 10 bases of the junction left unmatched. The CDR3 DNA reads TGCAGTGCTAGAGGATTTGGACAGGGAGGAGACTATGGCTACACCTTC. It translates to CSARGFGQGGDYGYTF.

This clonotype has only a few counts. This may stem from a read error, because a much larger clone lies one nucleotide away. The CDR3 region has the DNA TGTGCCAGCAGCTTAGTTCCTTGGGGTGGCACTGAAGCTTTCTTT. This gives the protein CASSLVPWGGTEAFF. The chain employs TRBV7-2 and TRBJ1-1, with no clear D. CDR3 length: 15 residues. The germline V gene encodes CDR1 SGHTA and CDR2 FQGNSA. V was cut by 1 base and J by 4 bases, with 13 bases left in between.

This clonotype showed up just a few times. The chain links TRBV27 to TRBJ2-1; 12 positions agree with TRBD2. CDR3 length equals 15 residues. Germline V gene data show CDR1 as MNHEY and CDR2 as SMNVEV (reference sequence). Trimming cost V 5 bases and J 6 bases; bases outside gene matches: 5. The DNA for the CDR3 is TGTGCCAGCAGTCGACTAGCGGGAGCCCTCAATGAGCAGTTCTTC. Its translation: CASSRLAGALNEQFF.

In the case of this clonotype: The junction and the germline gene differ at one end; a read error may be behind it. The chain recombines TRBV9 with TRBJ1-4; 9 bases agree with TRBD1. Germline CDR1 SGDLS, CDR2 YYNGEE. CDR3 length: 15 amino acids. CDR3 loop: CASSLSGDRAEKPFF. CDR3 DNA sequence: TGTGCCAGCAGCCTATCCGGGGACAGGGCCGAAAAACCGTTTTTT.

The chain recombines TRBV20-1 with TRBJ2-2; D perhaps matches TRBD2 (6 bases). CDR1 and CDR2 (germline): DFQATT, SNEGSKA (reference sequence). The germline V and J ends were trimmed by 0 bases and 5 bases, with 10 bases remaining between them. The length of the CDR3 is 14 residues. Written as DNA, the CDR3 is TGCAGTGCTAGAGATCGGGAGAGGACCGGGGAGCTGTTTTTT. This encodes CSARDRERTGELFF.

The chain links TRBV5-1 to TRBJ2-2; D might be TRBD1 (7 bases). CDR1 and CDR2 from the germline V gene are SGHRS and YFSETQ. The V end was cut by 4 bases, the J end by 5 bases, with 12 bases between. The CDR3 is 14 amino acids. This CDR3 reads CASSGGGLTGELFF. CDR3 coding DNA: TGCGCCAGCAGCGGAGGGGGCTTGACCGGGGAGCTGTTTTTT.

This clonotype was seen only a few times. This may be a read error: a much more frequent sequence differs by one nucleotide. The CDR3 DNA reads TGTGCCAGCAGCCTCTCCCAGGGTCTGAATGAGCAGTTCTTC. Amino acids: CASSLSQGLNEQFF. The rearrangement uses TRBV7-9 and TRBJ2-1, with D possibly matching TRBD1 (5 bases). The CDR3 totals 14 residues. Trimming shortened V by 5 bases and J by 7 bases, and 15 bases separated the two germline ends. Germline CDR1 SEHNR, CDR2 FQNEAQ (reference sequence). The full variable domain, its missing parts supplied by reference TRBV7-9 and TRBJ2-1, is DTGVSQNPRHKITKRGQNVTFRCDPISEHNRLYWYRQTLGQGPEFLTYFQNEAQLEKSRLLSDRFSAERPKGSFSTLEIQRTEQGDSAMYLCASSLSQGLNEQFFGPGTRLTVL.

On this clonotype: A much bigger clone sits one base away, suggesting this may be a read error. The chain recombines TRBV10-3 with TRBJ2-1; 9 bases align to TRBD2. This CDR3 contains 16 residues. The germline gives CDR1 ENHRY, CDR2 SYGVKD. The CDR3 reads CAISESKAGGYNGQFF. DNA of the CDR3: TGTGCCATCAGTGAGTCGAAAGCGGGGGGCTACAATGGGCAGTTCTTC.

V gene TRBV7-2 combines with J gene TRBJ2-7, with D perhaps matching TRBD2 (6 bases). This CDR3 has 11 amino acids. V was shortened by 8 bases and J by 2 bases, with 7 bases between the two germline ends. The germline V gene has CDR1 SGHTA and CDR2 FQGNSA. The DNA of the CDR3 is TGTGCCAGCGGGACTCCCTACGAGCAGTACTTC. This codes for CASGTPYEQYF. The full variable domain, in which reference TRBV7-2 and TRBJ2-7 provide the parts outside the CDR3, is GAGVSQSPSNKVTEKGKDVELRCDPISGHTALYWYRQSLGQGLEFLIYFQGNSAPDKSGLPSDRFSAERTGGSVSTLTIQRTQQEDSAVYLCASGTPYEQYFGPGTRLTVT.

With regard to this clonotype: A much larger clonotype is one base distant, so this may be a read error. The gene calls are TRBV18 and TRBJ1-1, with TRBD1 matching over 7 bases. There are 14 residues in the CDR3. The V gene end was trimmed by 0 bases and the J gene end by 7 bases; junction bases not matched to a gene: 5. The germline V gene encodes CDR1 KGHSH and CDR2 LQKENI. The CDR3 DNA sequence: TGTGCCAGCTCACCACCGTGTCCAGGGGGTGAAGCTTTCTTT. This translates into CASSPPCPGGEAFF.

The chain has TRBV28 and TRBJ2-7; 8 bases are a match to TRBD1. After removal of 4 bases from V and 3 bases from J, the junction contained 5 bases not matched to a gene. Germline assignment: CDR1 MDHEN and CDR2 SYDVKM. The CDR3 is made up of 14 amino acids. The CDR3 region is CASSSDRANYEQYF. Written as DNA, the CDR3 is TGTGCCAGCAGTTCGGACAGGGCGAACTACGAGCAGTACTTC.

Points on this clonotype: This may be a read error, as it is one base from a much larger clone. This CDR3 is missing its conserved last phenylalanine or tryptophan, likely due to a read error. The chain recombines TRBV28 with TRBJ1-5; D gene uncertain. The CDR3 length is 14 residues. CDR1 and CDR2 (germline): MDHEN, SYDVKM. V lost 3 bases, J lost 6 bases, and 12 bases lay in between. CDR3 DNA: TGTGCCAGCAGTTTTCATGGACGAAGTCAGCCCCAGCATCTT. Protein: CASSFHGRSQPQHL.

This clonotype appeared many times. V is TRBV20-1 and J is TRBJ1-1; D remains unclear. The CDR3 consists of 11 residues. The V gene lost 6 bases and the J gene lost 1 base, with 6 bases spanning the gap. Per germline, CDR1 DFQATT and CDR2 SNEGSKA (reference sequence). The CDR3 region is CSAYRNTEAFF. The CDR3 DNA reads TGCAGTGCATACAGGAACACTGAAGCTTTCTTT.

This clonotype was counted between two and nine times. This rearrangement joins TRBV20-1 to TRBJ1-1; unclear D gene. V was cut by 6 bases and J by 3 bases, with 8 bases left in between. This CDR3 spans 11 amino acids. Germline lookup yields CDR1 DFQATT and CDR2 SNEGSKA (reference sequence). The CDR3 bases are TGCAGTGCACCCTCGGACACTGAAGCTTTCTTT. Its translation is CSAPSDTEAFF.

This clonotype was detected only a few times. A much bigger clone sits one base away, suggesting this may be a read error. The J gene is TRBJ1-5, the V gene TRBV20-1; 9 bases map to TRBD1. CDR1 DFQATT and CDR2 SNEGSKA come from the germline V gene (reference sequence). The CDR3 spans 14 residues. V shed 7 bases and J 5 bases; nucleotides not matched to a gene: 9. The CDR3 region has the DNA TGCAGTGTCCCTCAGGGACAGGGACATCAGCCCCAGCATTTT. Encoded protein: CSVPQGQGHQPQHF.

The chain joins TRBV7-2 to TRBJ1-1; D might be TRBD1 (5 bases). Germline CDR1 is SGHTA and CDR2 is FQGNSA. This CDR3 comprises 16 residues. V was trimmed by 1 base and J by 1 base, leaving 13 bases between them. CDR3 residues: CASSLGFGRGNTEAFF. The CDR3 DNA follows: TGTGCCAGCAGCTTAGGGTTTGGGAGGGGGAACACTGAAGCTTTCTTT. Full variable domain (remainder filled in from reference TRBV7-2 and TRBJ1-1): GAGVSQSPSNKVTEKGKDVELRCDPISGHTALYWYRQSLGQGLEFLIYFQGNSAPDKSGLPSDRFSAERTGGSVSTLTIQRTQQEDSAVYLCASSLGFGRGNTEAFFGQGTRLTVV.

The rearrangement uses TRBV5-4 and TRBJ2-1; 12 bases map to TRBD1. This CDR3 is built from 15 residues. V dropped 4 bases and J dropped 7; count of bases not matched to a gene: 6. Germline CDR1 is SGHNT and CDR2 is YYREEE (reference sequence). The DNA of the CDR3 is TGTGCCAGCAGCGCGGGACAGGGGGCAGAGAATGAGCAGTTCTTC. Amino acid sequence: CASSAGQGAENEQFF.

A few counts support this clonotype. This chain joins TRBV12-3 or TRBV12-4 and TRBJ1-1; 9 nucleotides agree with TRBD1. Trimming at V came to 5 bases and at J to 11 bases, leaving 6 bases not matched to a gene. This CDR3 is 12 amino acids long. This CDR3 reads CASSLDRGSAFF. DNA for the CDR3: TGTGCCAGCAGTCTCGACAGGGGGTCGGCTTTCTTT.

This clonotype was seen many times. The chain joins TRBV7-3 to TRBJ2-3, with 10 bases fitting TRBD2. CDR3 length: 14 amino acids. V dropped 5 bases and J dropped 3; count of bases not matched to a gene: 2. Per germline, CDR1 SGHTA and CDR2 FQGTGA. CDR3 nucleotides: TGTGCCAGCAGCCCGGGACTAGCGACAGATACGCAGTATTTT. Encoded protein: CASSPGLATDTQYF.

There are a few counts of this clonotype. This chain connects TRBV20-1 to TRBJ2-7; perhaps D is TRBD1 or TRBD2 (5 bases each). Germline lookup yields CDR1 DFQATT and CDR2 SNEGSKA (reference sequence). V gave up 2 bases and J gave up 5 bases, with 19 bases separating them. The CDR3 covers 15 residues. The CDR3 coding sequence is TGCAGTGCTAGACTTCCCAGAGGGGACCTAAACGAGCAGTACTTC. Its protein is CSARLPRGDLNEQYF.

This clonotype was recorded many times. This chain connects TRBV19 to TRBJ1-1, with no clear D. The CDR3 loop spans 14 amino acids. Trimming stripped 5 bases from V and 4 bases from J, with 14 bases between. CDR1 is LNHDA and CDR2 is SQIVND in the germline V gene (reference sequence). The CDR3 sequence: CASSWTGLGTEAFF. DNA for the CDR3: TGTGCCAGTAGTTGGACCGGGCTGGGCACTGAAGCTTTCTTT.

The chain recombines TRBV7-6 with TRBJ1-2, with 8 bases matching TRBD1. The CDR3 spans 14 residues. Germline CDR1 and CDR2: SGHVS and FNYEAQ. V lost 4 bases, J lost 2 bases, and 3 bases stayed unmatched. The CDR3 nucleotides are TGTGCCAGCAGCTCACAGGGGGGGAACTATGGCTACACCTTC. This gives the protein CASSSQGGNYGYTF.

A few counts support this clonotype. In DNA form, the CDR3 reads TGTGCCAGTAGTACCCTCTCAGGCTACAATCAGCCCCAGCATTTT. This gives the protein CASSTLSGYNQPQHF. This sequence joins TRBV19 and TRBJ1-5; D call uncertain. V was pared by 4 bases and J by 3 bases, with 13 bases between. The CDR3 consists of 15 residues. In germline, CDR1 is LNHDA, CDR2 SQIVND (reference sequence).

This clonotype has more than one count but fewer than ten. V and J are TRBV11-3 and TRBJ1-1; D remains unclear. CDR3 length equals 15 residues. Germline CDR1 reads SGHNT; CDR2 reads YENEEA. Trimming stripped 9 bases from V and 0 bases from J, with 17 bases between. In nucleotides, the CDR3 is TGTGCCAGTAGTCCCCACAAATCTCTGAACACTGAAGCTTTCTTT. It is translated as CASSPHKSLNTEAFF.